This T cell receptor beta chain was recorded in a study of human T cells and chemical hapten exposure. TCRdb called the RACE reads again in MiXCR, with one record for every CDR3 protein. The sample includes about 89,000 distinct CDR3 sequences, 10% to 15% seen only once; the top ten take approximately 6%. Specified time point: patch test 3, about 24 weeks after DPC sensitization. Stated treatment: therapeutic diphenylcyclopropenone sensitization with weekly scalp DPC. General study findings and limits: Against controls, expanded TCRs gave rise to significantly more large CDR3 similarity clusters. TCRs exceeding a frequency of 1 in 1000 stayed unchanged under DPC sensitization.

The sample holds many counts of this clonotype. Its antigen is not known. Trimming took off 2 bases at V and 0 bases at J, with 13 bases between the two ends. This CDR3 contains 16 residues. Germline assignment: CDR1 KGHSH and CDR2 LQKENI. The starting material was whole blood, obtained in connection with sensitization to the hapten diphenylcyclopropenone (DPC). This receptor was taken from a woman aged 45 to 65 with alopecia areata. Some clones in this sample may be carry-over from other donors' samples. The chain combines TRBV18 with TRBJ1-2; D is perhaps TRBD1 (5 bases). DNA of the CDR3: TGTGCCAGCTCACCAGCCTTCACAGGAGCTAACTATGGCTACACCTTC. Encoded protein: CASSPAFTGANYGYTF.